This T cell receptor (beta chain) was identified in a study of T cell repertoires in cytomegalovirus infection (dated by TCRdb to the late 2010s). For the study in its entirety: Donor HLA type was relevant to the analysis, as public TCR beta signatures indicated carriage of CMV infection together with the matching HLA type. What the authors observed across the whole study: The ex vivo response was dominated by HLA-C-restricted CMV-specific TCR beta clonotypes, and the single most frequent clonotype in two of eight donors was supplied by these HLA-C-restricted clonotypes. Carriers of CMV infection plus the relevant HLA type were discriminated by the cumulative frequency of public TCR beta family members in the study cohort and in an independent roughly 400-donor cohort.

TCRdb shows the sequencer as Illumina HiSeq 1500. Using fastp trimming at Q25 and MiXCR clonotype assembly, TCRdb reanalyzed the public sequencing data and kept in-frame beta chains. Each record represents a unique CDR3 protein, reported with the most common genes and DNA among its rows. The sample table shows about 330,000 distinct CDR3 sequences, and roughly 9.5% are seen once. Roughly 4% of the sample is taken by the ten largest. Unmatched junction bases come to 12, with V trimmed by 5 bases and J by 3 bases. As encoded in the germline V gene, CDR1 is SGHTA while CDR2 is FQGNSA. The CDR3 measures 17 amino acids from cysteine to phenylalanine. The read is trimmed to its CDR3 DNA, 51 bases read in frame from base 1. This clonotype showed up many times. No antigen is known for it. Base qualities are not at hand, and no much larger clone is one base apart.

Here the chain combines TRBV7-2 and TRBJ2-3, with TRBD2 matching 9 junction bases. Sequencing was carried out using PBMCs. The clonotype originates from a human donor in good health (CMV status not recorded). Some clones in this sample may be carry-over from other donors' samples. The nucleotide sequence reads as follows: TGTGCCAGCAGCCCCCCGGCGGGGGGGCCGGGGACAGATACGCAGTATTTT. Its protein product is CASSPPAGGPGTDTQYF.